This T cell receptor beta chain was observed in a study of control samples from healthy donors and cancer patients. Produced via immunoSEQ multiplex PCR; TCRdb's table is partial and in-frame only. The sample lists around 70,000 clones; more than 80% were seen once. V gave up 5 bases and J gave up 4 bases; unmatched junction bases: 8. The CDR3 is 15 residues long. The germline gives CDR1 SNHLY, CDR2 FYNNEI. The chain is built from TRBV2 and TRBJ1-5; TRBD1 agrees at 7 bases. The sample consisted of blood. The clonotype was recovered from a man in his sixties in good health. The CDR3 bases are TGTGCCAGCAGTCTTGGACAGGTGTCAAATCAGCCCCAGCATTTT. The encoded protein is CASSLGQVSNQPQHF.